These T cell receptor beta chains were read from a single sample in a study of vaccination and CD4 T cells after COVID-19. Their antigen targets remain unknown. TCRdb reprocessed the PCR reads with MiXCR, giving one entry per CDR3 protein. Of over 10,000 distinct CDR3 sequences listed, approximately 35% are singletons. The sample comprised CD4+ T cells from blood, cultured in vitro. The receptors here all came from a human donor who had recovered from COVID-19. The CDR3 runs from the conserved cysteine through the conserved F or W. The order of the fields is V gene, clone size, D gene, J gene, CDR3 protein, CDR3 DNA. A D gene is named only where the DNA matches it firmly. Clone size is shown for a subset of rows, as once, few, many or a class of expanded clone.

v_gene: TRBV15
abundance: -
d_gene: -
j_gene: TRBJ1-5
CDR3aa: CATSSLRYQGDQPQHF
CDR3nt: TGTGCCACCAGCAGCCTAAGATACCAGGGCGATCAGCCCCAGCATTTT

v_gene: TRBV24-1
abundance: -
d_gene: -
j_gene: TRBJ1-1
CDR3aa: CATSAGNTEAFF
CDR3nt: TGTGCCACCAGTGCAGGGAACACTGAAGCTTTCTTT

v_gene: TRBV7-3
abundance: few
d_gene: -
j_gene: TRBJ1-1
CDR3aa: CASSSGHSNTEAFF
CDR3nt: TGTGCCAGCAGTTCGGGACACTCGAACACTGAAGCTTTCTTT

v_gene: TRBV11-2
abundance: -
d_gene: TRBD1
j_gene: TRBJ2-3
CDR3aa: CASSLGTGGTDTQYF
CDR3nt: TGTGCCAGCAGCTTAGGGACAGGGGGCACAGATACGCAGTATTTT

v_gene: TRBV20-1
abundance: few
d_gene: -
j_gene: TRBJ1-6
CDR3aa: CSASWEGSSPLHF
CDR3nt: TGCAGTGCGTCGTGGGAGGGTAGTTCACCCCTCCACTTT

v_gene: TRBV6-1
abundance: -
d_gene: -
j_gene: TRBJ2-1
CDR3aa: CASRPRRNSYNEQFF
CDR3nt: TGTGCCAGCAGACCTAGACGGAACTCCTACAATGAGCAGTTCTTC

v_gene: TRBV28
abundance: -
d_gene: TRBD2
j_gene: TRBJ2-2
CDR3aa: CASSALADYTGELFF
CDR3nt: TGTGCCAGCAGTGCTCTAGCGGATTACACCGGGGAGCTGTTTTTT

v_gene: TRBV7-9
abundance: -
d_gene: -
j_gene: TRBJ1-6
CDR3aa: CASSLVYLGADNSPLHF
CDR3nt: TGTGCCAGCAGCTTAGTGTATCTTGGCGCAGATAATTCACCCCTCCACTTT

v_gene: TRBV30
abundance: -
d_gene: -
j_gene: TRBJ2-3
CDR3aa: CACIRQGGRDTQYF
CDR3nt: TGTGCCTGCATCAGGCAGGGGGGCCGGGATACGCAGTATTTT

v_gene: TRBV7-9
abundance: -
d_gene: -
j_gene: TRBJ2-5
CDR3aa: CASSLDKPETQYF
CDR3nt: TGTGCCAGCAGCTTAGACAAGCCGGAGACCCAGTACTTC

v_gene: TRBV10-3
abundance: -
d_gene: TRBD1
j_gene: TRBJ1-2
CDR3aa: CAISRQGKDYGYTF
CDR3nt: TGTGCCATCAGCCGACAGGGGAAGGACTATGGCTACACCTTC

v_gene: TRBV25-1
abundance: -
d_gene: -
j_gene: TRBJ2-1
CDR3aa: CASSAQAASSYNEQFF
CDR3nt: TGTGCCAGCAGTGCCCAAGCGGCAAGCTCCTACAATGAGCAGTTCTTC

v_gene: TRBV28
abundance: few
d_gene: -
j_gene: TRBJ1-1
CDR3aa: CASTHGTEAFF
CDR3nt: TGTGCCAGCACTCACGGGACAGAAGCTTTCTTT

v_gene: TRBV6-5
abundance: -
d_gene: TRBD1
j_gene: TRBJ2-5
CDR3aa: CASSFRDRVQETQYF
CDR3nt: TGTGCCAGCAGTTTTCGGGACAGGGTTCAAGAGACCCAGTACTTC

v_gene: TRBV7-2
abundance: -
d_gene: -
j_gene: TRBJ2-5
CDR3aa: CASSPRTEETQYF
CDR3nt: TGTGCCAGCAGCCCCCGGACAGAAGAGACCCAGTACTTC

v_gene: TRBV18
abundance: -
d_gene: -
j_gene: TRBJ2-5
CDR3aa: CASSGDQETQYF
CDR3nt: TGTGCCAGCTCAGGGGATCAAGAGACCCAGTACTTC

v_gene: TRBV5-1
abundance: few
d_gene: -
j_gene: TRBJ1-1
CDR3aa: CASSLRQLNTEAFF
CDR3nt: TGCGCCAGCAGCTTGCGACAACTGAACACTGAAGCTTTCTTT

v_gene: TRBV10-3
abundance: -
d_gene: -
j_gene: TRBJ1-6
CDR3aa: CAISESGPGGSPLHF
CDR3nt: TGTGCCATCAGTGAGTCAGGACCCGGGGGTTCACCCCTCCACTTT

v_gene: TRBV24-1
abundance: few
d_gene: TRBD1
j_gene: TRBJ2-1
CDR3aa: CATSSRLGQGAGEQFF
CDR3nt: TGTGCCACCAGTTCAAGGCTGGGACAGGGGGCGGGTGAGCAGTTCTTC

v_gene: TRBV4-1
abundance: -
d_gene: TRBD1
j_gene: TRBJ1-2
CDR3aa: CASSQDSSGGFGYTF
CDR3nt: TGCGCCAGCAGCCAAGATTCCTCAGGGGGCTTTGGCTACACCTTC

v_gene: TRBV15
abundance: -
d_gene: TRBD2
j_gene: TRBJ2-7
CDR3aa: CATGRGPGAGYEQYF
CDR3nt: TGTGCCACCGGGAGGGGCCCGGGAGCAGGGTACGAGCAGTACTTC

v_gene: TRBV5-1
abundance: -
d_gene: -
j_gene: TRBJ2-2
CDR3aa: CASSLAANPGELFF
CDR3nt: TGCGCCAGCAGCTTGGCGGCTAACCCCGGGGAGCTGTTTTTT

v_gene: TRBV18
abundance: -
d_gene: -
j_gene: TRBJ2-3
CDR3aa: CASSQTASTDTQYF
CDR3nt: TGTGCCAGCTCACAGACGGCTAGCACAGATACGCAGTATTTT

v_gene: TRBV6-2/TRBV6-3
abundance: -
d_gene: TRBD2
j_gene: TRBJ2-1
CDR3aa: CASSHEIAGSNEQFF
CDR3nt: TGTGCCAGCAGCCATGAGATAGCGGGATCCAATGAGCAGTTCTTC

v_gene: TRBV20-1
abundance: -
d_gene: -
j_gene: TRBJ2-5
CDR3aa: CSAWQETQYF
CDR3nt: TGCAGTGCTTGGCAAGAGACCCAGTACTTC

v_gene: TRBV7-6
abundance: -
d_gene: -
j_gene: TRBJ2-3
CDR3aa: CATQTSSGADTQYF
CDR3nt: TGTGCCACCCAGACTTCATCCGGGGCAGATACGCAGTATTTT

v_gene: TRBV20-1
abundance: few
d_gene: TRBD2
j_gene: TRBJ2-1
CDR3aa: CSASTSGRLYEQFF
CDR3nt: TGCAGTGCTTCGACTAGCGGGAGACTCTATGAGCAGTTCTTC

v_gene: TRBV7-3
abundance: -
d_gene: -
j_gene: TRBJ2-5
CDR3aa: CASSSQAGETQYF
CDR3nt: TGTGCCAGCAGCTCCCAAGCGGGAGAGACCCAGTACTTC

v_gene: TRBV9
abundance: few
d_gene: -
j_gene: TRBJ2-1
CDR3aa: CASSPRAGVGDEQFF
CDR3nt: TGTGCCAGCAGCCCCCGCGCCGGAGTAGGCGATGAGCAGTTCTTC

v_gene: TRBV20-1
abundance: few
d_gene: TRBD1
j_gene: TRBJ1-5
CDR3aa: CSARGTGNQPQHF
CDR3nt: TGCAGTGCTAGGGGGACAGGGAATCAGCCCCAGCATTTT

v_gene: TRBV27
abundance: -
d_gene: -
j_gene: TRBJ1-2
CDR3aa: CASSFGQNYGYTF
CDR3nt: TGTGCCAGCAGTTTTGGGCAAAACTATGGCTACACCTTC

v_gene: TRBV29-1
abundance: -
d_gene: -
j_gene: TRBJ2-7
CDR3aa: CSVEDVVGGVEQYF
CDR3nt: TGCAGCGTTGAAGATGTGGTGGGGGGAGTCGAGCAGTACTTC

v_gene: TRBV7-8
abundance: -
d_gene: -
j_gene: TRBJ2-3
CDR3aa: CASSASIQNIMMTDTQYF
CDR3nt: TGTGCCAGCAGCGCAAGCATTCAGAACATAATGATGACGGATACGCAGTATTTT

v_gene: TRBV2
abundance: once
d_gene: TRBD2
j_gene: TRBJ2-3
CDR3aa: CASRLAGAGVTQYF
CDR3nt: TGTGCCAGCCGACTAGCGGGAGCGGGAGTTACGCAGTATTTT

v_gene: TRBV7-8
abundance: -
d_gene: -
j_gene: TRBJ1-5
CDR3aa: CASSLYFQPQHF
CDR3nt: TGTGCCAGCAGCTTATATTTTCAGCCCCAGCATTTT

v_gene: TRBV2
abundance: -
d_gene: TRBD1
j_gene: TRBJ2-2
CDR3aa: CASRLQGDGELFF
CDR3nt: TGTGCCAGCAGGCTACAGGGGGACGGGGAGCTGTTTTTT

v_gene: TRBV7-6
abundance: few
d_gene: -
j_gene: TRBJ1-6
CDR3aa: CASSFSGQGGSYNSPLHF
CDR3nt: -

v_gene: TRBV30
abundance: -
d_gene: TRBD1
j_gene: TRBJ1-2
CDR3aa: CAWSEQGAWGYTF
CDR3nt: TGTGCCTGGAGTGAACAGGGGGCGTGGGGCTACACCTTC

v_gene: TRBV30
abundance: -
d_gene: -
j_gene: TRBJ2-3
CDR3aa: CAWSLGRSTDTQYF
CDR3nt: TGTGCCTGGAGTTTAGGGCGAAGCACAGATACGCAGTATTTT

v_gene: TRBV6-1
abundance: -
d_gene: -
j_gene: TRBJ2-5
CDR3aa: CASSDPGETQYF
CDR3nt: TGTGCCAGCAGCGATCCCGGAGAGACCCAGTACTTC

v_gene: TRBV27
abundance: -
d_gene: -
j_gene: TRBJ1-1
CDR3aa: CASSHLNPLGAVRAFF
CDR3nt: TGTGCCAGCAGCCATCTTAACCCCTTGGGGGCCGTTCGAGCTTTCTTT